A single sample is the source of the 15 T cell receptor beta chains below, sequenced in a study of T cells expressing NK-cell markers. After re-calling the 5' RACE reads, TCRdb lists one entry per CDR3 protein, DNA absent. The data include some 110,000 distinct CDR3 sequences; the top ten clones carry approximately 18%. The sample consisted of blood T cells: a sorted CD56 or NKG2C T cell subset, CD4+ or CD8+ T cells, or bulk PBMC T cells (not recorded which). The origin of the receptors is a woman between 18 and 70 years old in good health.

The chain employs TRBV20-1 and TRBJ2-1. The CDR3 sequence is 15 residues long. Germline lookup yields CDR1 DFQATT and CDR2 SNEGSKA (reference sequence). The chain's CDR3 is CSARSAEDPYNEQFF.

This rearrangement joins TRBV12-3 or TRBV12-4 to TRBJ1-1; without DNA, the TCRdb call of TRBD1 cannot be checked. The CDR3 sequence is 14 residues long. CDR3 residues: CASSPSTGRTEAFF.

The CDR3 region is CASSPRKAVENTGELFF. The rearrangement uses TRBV28 and TRBJ2-2; without DNA, the TCRdb call of TRBD1 cannot be checked. CDR1 and CDR2 (germline): MDHEN, SYDVKM. The CDR3 has 17 residues.

CDR3: CASSQGGATEFANTGELFF. The chain carries TRBV3-1 and TRBJ2-2; TCRdb outputs TRBD1, but without DNA this stays unchecked. Germline-derived CDR1 and CDR2 are LGHDT and YNNKEL (reference sequence). The CDR3 loop spans 19 amino acids. Full variable domain (outside the CDR3, taken from reference TRBV3-1 and TRBJ2-2): DTAVSQTPKYLVTQMGNDKSIKCEQNLGHDTMYWYKQDSKKFLKIMFSYNNKELIINETVPNRFSPKSPDKAHLNLHINSLELGDSAVYFCASSQGGATEFANTGELFFGEGSRLTVL.

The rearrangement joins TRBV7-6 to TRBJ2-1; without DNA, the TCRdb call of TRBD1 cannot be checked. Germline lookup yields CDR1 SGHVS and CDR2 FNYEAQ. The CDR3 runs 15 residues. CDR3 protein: CASSLGDRDYNEQFF.

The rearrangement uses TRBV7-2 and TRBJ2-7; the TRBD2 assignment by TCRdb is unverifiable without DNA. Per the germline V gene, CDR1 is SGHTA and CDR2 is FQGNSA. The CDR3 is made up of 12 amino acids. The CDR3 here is CASSPTSDEQYF.

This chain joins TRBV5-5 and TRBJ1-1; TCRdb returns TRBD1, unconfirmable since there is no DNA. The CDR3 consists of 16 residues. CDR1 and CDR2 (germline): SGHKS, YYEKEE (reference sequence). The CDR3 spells CASSGDGFGGGLEAFF.

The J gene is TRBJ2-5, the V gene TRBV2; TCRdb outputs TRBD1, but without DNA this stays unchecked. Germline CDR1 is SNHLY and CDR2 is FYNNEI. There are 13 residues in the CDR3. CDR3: CASNLQVQETQYF.

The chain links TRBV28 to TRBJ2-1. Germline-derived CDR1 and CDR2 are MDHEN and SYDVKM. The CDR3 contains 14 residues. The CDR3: CATDHRKYYNEQFF.

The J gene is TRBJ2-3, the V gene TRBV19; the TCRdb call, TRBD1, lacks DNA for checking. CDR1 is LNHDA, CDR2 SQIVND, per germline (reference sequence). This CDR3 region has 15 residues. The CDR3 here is CASSIPGAPSDTQYF. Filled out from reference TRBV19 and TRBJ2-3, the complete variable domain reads DGGITQSPKYLFRKEGQNVTLSCEQNLNHDAMYWYRQDPGQGLRLIYYSQIVNDFQKGDIAEGYSVSREKKESFPLTVTSAQKNPTAFYLCASSIPGAPSDTQYFGPGTRLTVL.

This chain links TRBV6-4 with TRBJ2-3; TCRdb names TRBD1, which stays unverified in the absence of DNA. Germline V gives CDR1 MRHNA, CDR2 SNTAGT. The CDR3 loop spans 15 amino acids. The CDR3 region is CASSDLPGGTDTQYF.

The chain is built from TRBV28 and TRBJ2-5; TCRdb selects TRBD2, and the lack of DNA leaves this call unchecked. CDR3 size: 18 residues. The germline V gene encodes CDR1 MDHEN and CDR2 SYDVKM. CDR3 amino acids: CASSLLILATSGRETQYF.

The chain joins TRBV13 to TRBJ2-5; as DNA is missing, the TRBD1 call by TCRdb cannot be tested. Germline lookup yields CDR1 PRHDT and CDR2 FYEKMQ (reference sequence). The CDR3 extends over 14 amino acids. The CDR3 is CASSSRSFRETQYF.

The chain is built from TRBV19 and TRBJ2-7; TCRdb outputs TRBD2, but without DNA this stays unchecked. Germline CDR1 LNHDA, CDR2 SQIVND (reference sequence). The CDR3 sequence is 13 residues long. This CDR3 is CASSTGGYYEQYF.

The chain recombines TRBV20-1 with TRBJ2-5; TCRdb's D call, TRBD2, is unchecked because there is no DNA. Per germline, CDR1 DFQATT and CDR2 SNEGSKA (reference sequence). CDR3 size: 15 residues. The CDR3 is CSARKEGDIQETQYF.